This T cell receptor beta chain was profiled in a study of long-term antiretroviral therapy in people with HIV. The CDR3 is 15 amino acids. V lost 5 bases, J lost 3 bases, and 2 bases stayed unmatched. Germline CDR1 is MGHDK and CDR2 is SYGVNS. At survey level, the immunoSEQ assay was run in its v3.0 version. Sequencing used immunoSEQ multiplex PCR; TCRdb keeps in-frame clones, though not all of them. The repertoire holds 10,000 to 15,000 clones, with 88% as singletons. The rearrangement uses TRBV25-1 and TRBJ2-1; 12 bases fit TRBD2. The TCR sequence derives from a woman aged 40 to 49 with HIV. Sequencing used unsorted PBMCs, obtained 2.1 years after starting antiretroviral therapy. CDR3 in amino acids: CASSSSGGDYNEQFF. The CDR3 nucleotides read TGTGCCAGCAGTTCTAGCGGGGGGGACTACAATGAGCAGTTCTTC.